This T cell receptor beta chain was captured in a study of cytomegalovirus exposure and HLA in healthy donors. The method was immunoSEQ multiplex PCR; TCRdb's version includes in-frame clones alone and lacks a portion of them. The sample includes approximately 280,000 clones, roughly 88% of them seen just once. Of note for this clone: The antigen remains unidentified.

V was clipped by 5 bases and J by 4 bases; unmatched bases: 14. The germline gives CDR1 SGHDN, CDR2 FVKESK. The CDR3 covers 17 residues. It was the approximately 120-subject validation cohort, separate from the approximately 620-subject first cohort, to which the donors belonged. Study-wide results and limits: Rarity held for most TCR sequences, but there were some public TCRs that occurred in many donors.

V and J are TRBV14 and TRBJ1-1, with 9 bases lining up with TRBD1. The sequenced material came from PBMCs. This TCR derives from a young woman in good health and CMV-seronegative. CDR3 sequence: CASSLRGQGAYGTEAFF. CDR3 DNA: TGTGCCAGCAGCTTACGGGGACAGGGAGCATATGGCACTGAAGCTTTCTTT.